This TCR beta chain is drawn from a study of long-term antiretroviral therapy in people with HIV. There are 15 residues in the CDR3. Per the germline V gene, CDR1 is SGHTA and CDR2 is FQGNSA. V was pared by 1 base and J by 6 bases, with 16 bases between. Researchers ran immunoSEQ v3.0 at survey level. This table comes from immunoSEQ multiplex PCR, and its TCRdb copy is limited to in-frame clones, with some not included. The sample contains 25,000 to 35,000 clones, roughly 93% of which appear only once. The rearrangement links TRBV7-2 to TRBJ2-7; D remains ambiguous. Sequenced material: unsorted PBMCs, taken 6.2 years after starting antiretroviral therapy. The receptor's source is a middle-aged man with HIV. Here the CDR3 reads CASSLDPSFGLEQYF. Written as DNA, the CDR3 is TGTGCCAGCAGCTTAGATCCATCTTTCGGCCTCGAGCAGTACTTC.